The clone carrying this T cell receptor beta chain has more than one count but fewer than ten. The antigen remains unidentified. The sample comes from a study of Graves' ophthalmopathy and Graves' hyperthyroidism. The evidence that diagnosis relied on was clinical symptoms, serum thyroxine, TRAb, thyroid ultrasound and orbital computed tomography. RNA transcripts were the source from which TCR beta CDR3 regions were amplified. A first-round RT-PCR used HTBI primers, followed by a second-round multiplex PCR. One entry per CDR3 protein, called by TCRdb with MiXCR from the multiplex PCR reads. This table holds roughly 700,000 distinct CDR3 sequences, 40% found once. Findings of the study overall: Detection in blood was also observed for most expanded thyroid clonotypes above 0.001 frequency.

The CDR3 is 15 amino acids. V lost 6 bases to trimming and J lost 7 bases, with 16 bases between them. Germline V gene sequence: CDR1 MNHEY, CDR2 SVGAGI. This receptor was taken from an adult man with Graves' ophthalmopathy. This chain joins TRBV6-5 and TRBJ1-6; D unclear. Sequences were obtained from peripheral blood. The CDR3 nucleotides read TGTGCCAGCAGATTCCGAACAACAAGAAATTCACCCCTCCACTTT. Translated: CASRFRTTRNSPLHF.